This T cell receptor beta chain was sequenced for a study of shared clonotypes between healthy human individuals. V was trimmed by 1 base and J by 3 bases, leaving 10 bases between them. Germline values: CDR1 SGHVS, CDR2 FQNEAQ. This CDR3 has 15 residues. Every one of the donors was a Caucasian adult that lived in Nashville, Tennessee. The assay was immunoSEQ multiplex PCR, and TCRdb's table has in-frame clones only and misses some. This sample has about half a million clones; about 72% occur once, and the top ten carry around 13%. This sequence joins TRBV7-8 and TRBJ2-1; D is unclear. The clonotype originates from a woman aged 40-49 years in good health. Some clones in this sample may be carry-over from other donors' samples. Source material: PBMCs. CDR3 amino acids: CASSLGQQFYNEQFF. DNA of the CDR3: TGTGCCAGCAGCTTAGGCCAGCAGTTCTACAATGAGCAGTTCTTC.